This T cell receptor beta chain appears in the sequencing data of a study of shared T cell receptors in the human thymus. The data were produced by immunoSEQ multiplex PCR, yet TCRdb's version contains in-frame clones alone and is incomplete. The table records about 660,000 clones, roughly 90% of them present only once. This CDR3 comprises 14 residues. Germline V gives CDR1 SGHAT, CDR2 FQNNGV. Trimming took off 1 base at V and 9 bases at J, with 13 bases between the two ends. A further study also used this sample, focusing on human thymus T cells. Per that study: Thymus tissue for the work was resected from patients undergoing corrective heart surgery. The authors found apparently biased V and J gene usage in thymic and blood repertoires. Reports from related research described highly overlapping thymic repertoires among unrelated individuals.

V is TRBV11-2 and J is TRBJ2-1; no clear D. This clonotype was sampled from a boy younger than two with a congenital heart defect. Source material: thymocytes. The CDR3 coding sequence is TGTGCCAGCAGCTTAGCCTGGGCGAAAGGTGAGCAGTTCTTC. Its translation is CASSLAWAKGEQFF.